The T cell receptor (beta chain) under discussion was sequenced for a study of blood T cell repertoires in COVID-19. The table came from immunoSEQ multiplex PCR; TCRdb's copy has only in-frame clones and leaves some out. The sample contains 150,000 to 200,000 clones, about 85% of which appear only once. V trimming: 2 bases; J trimming: 2 bases; junction bases outside the gene matches: 11. CDR1 and CDR2 from the germline V gene are MGHRA and YSYEKL. The CDR3 totals 17 residues. Sequencing used peripheral blood. The clonotype originates from a man younger than 35 with acute or convalescent COVID-19. The chain is built from TRBV4-1 and TRBJ1-2; 7 nucleotides match TRBD1. The DNA of the CDR3 is TGCGCCAGCAGCCAATTTAACCGACAGGGAGAGAACTATGGCTACACCTTC. It codes for CASSQFNRQGENYGYTF.